The 25 T cell receptor beta chains in this list originate from one sample, sequenced in a study of cytomegalovirus exposure and HLA in healthy donors. 13 Jbeta primers and 60 Vbeta primers were used for the PCR. The data were produced by immunoSEQ multiplex PCR, yet TCRdb's version contains in-frame clones alone and is incomplete. The sample consists of fewer than 250,000 clones, approximately 68% of them appearing once. Input material: PBMCs. The receptors here all came from a woman younger than 45 in good health and CMV-seronegative.

This chain links TRBV28 with TRBJ2-3, with 7 bases aligning to TRBD2. V lost 3 bases to trimming and J lost 0 bases; unmatched junction nucleotides: 15. This CDR3 contains 19 residues. Looked up from germline, CDR1 is MDHEN and CDR2 is SYDVKM. The CDR3 nucleotides read TGTGCCAGCAGTTTGGGACCGGGGCTAGCGGACTACAGCACAGATACGCAGTATTTT. It yields the protein CASSLGPGLADYSTDTQYF. Variable domain in full (rest from reference TRBV28 and TRBJ2-3): DVKVTQSSRYLVKRTGEKVFLECVQDMDHENMFWYRQDPGLGLRLIYFSYDVKMKEKGDIPEGYSVSREKKERFSLILESASTNQTSMYLCASSLGPGLADYSTDTQYFGPGTRLTVL.

The chain links TRBV6-5 to TRBJ1-2, with D possibly matching TRBD1 (6 bases). V was shortened by 7 bases and J by 8 bases, with 14 bases between the two germline ends. The CDR3 is 12 amino acids. Germline CDR1 and CDR2: MNHEY and SVGAGI. CDR3 DNA sequence: TGTGCCAGCATGAGGGGGTCGGGCGGCTACACCTTC. The encoded protein is CASMRGSGGYTF.

The chain links TRBV5-1 to TRBJ2-1, with TRBD1 as a possible D gene (5 bases). The V end lost 9 bases, the J end lost 5 bases, and 12 bases lay between the germline ends. This CDR3 is 12 amino acids long. In germline, CDR1 is SGHRS, CDR2 YFSETQ. CDR3 sequence: CAIRATNNEQFF. CDR3 coding DNA: TGCGCCATCAGGGCAACCAACAATGAGCAGTTCTTC.

Worth noting for this clone: One end of the junction is discordant with germline, which a read error may explain. Other DNA sequences within the sample encode an identical CDR3. The chain has TRBV13 and TRBJ1-2; the match to TRBD1 covers 12 bases. CDR1 and CDR2 (germline): PRHDT, FYEKMQ (reference sequence). The CDR3 is 16 residues long. CDR3: CASSLAGTGGLDGYTF. The CDR3 region has the DNA TGTGCTAGCAGCTTAGCCGGGACAGGGGGCTTGGATGGCTACACCTTC.

J is TRBJ2-1 and V is TRBV23-1; 8 bases match TRBD2. TRBV23-1 is reported as an ORF; its role is uncertain. CDR3 length: 18 amino acids. V shed 0 bases, J shed 0 bases, and the junction held 7 bases outside the gene matches. The CDR3 here is CASSQSQRGSPSYNEQFF. CDR3 DNA: TGCGCCAGCAGTCAATCCCAGCGGGGGTCCCCCTCCTACAATGAGCAGTTCTTC.

The chain joins TRBV6-1 to TRBJ2-2, with D possibly being TRBD2 (6 bases). Per germline, CDR1 MNHNS and CDR2 SASEGT. The CDR3 has 14 residues. Trimming cost V 6 bases and J 7 bases, with 15 bases left between them. CDR3 sequence: CASRGGLQSGELFF. DNA of the CDR3: TGTGCCAGCAGGGGGGGACTCCAAAGCGGGGAGCTGTTTTTT.

This clone was detected a few times. V is TRBV10-3 and J is TRBJ1-3, with TRBD1 as a possible D gene (5 bases). Germline V gene data show CDR1 as ENHRY and CDR2 as SYGVKD. This CDR3 comprises 15 residues. V was shortened by 6 bases and J by 0 bases, with 12 bases between the two germline ends. CDR3 nucleotide sequence: TGTGCCATCAGAGACAGAAAACACTCTGGAAACACCATATATTTT. This gives the protein CAIRDRKHSGNTIYF.

The chain employs TRBV2 and TRBJ2-7; D call uncertain. Looked up from germline, CDR1 is SNHLY and CDR2 is FYNNEI. V dropped 4 bases and J dropped 5 bases, with 15 bases sitting between them. The CDR3 is made up of 14 amino acids. DNA for the CDR3: TGTGCCAGCAGTGCGTCCTATTATCCCCACGAGCAGTACTTC. Protein product: CASSASYYPHEQYF.

The genes are TRBV5-1 and TRBJ2-1; perhaps TRBD2 as D (7 bases). Per germline, CDR1 SGHRS and CDR2 YFSETQ. There are 16 residues in the CDR3. Trimming left V 3 bases short and J 5 bases short, with 18 bases between. CDR3 sequence (DNA): TGCGCCAGCAGCTCCAGGGGTCTAGCGGCGAACAATGAGCAGTTCTTC. It is translated as CASSSRGLAANNEQFF.

This clone was detected only a few times. V gene TRBV30 combines with J gene TRBJ2-5, with D possibly being TRBD1 (6 bases). CDR1 and CDR2 (germline): GTSNPN, SVGIG (reference sequence). There are 13 residues in the CDR3. V lost 1 base and J 8 bases, leaving 14 bases between the germline ends. The CDR3 here is CAWSEGVLHTQYF. For the CDR3, the DNA is TGTGCCTGGAGTGAGGGGGTGCTACATACCCAGTACTTC.

The chain recombines TRBV7-2 with TRBJ1-1, with D possibly TRBD1 on 5 matching bases. Trimming shortened V by 4 bases and J by 1 base, and 7 bases separated the two germline ends. This CDR3 contains 13 residues. Germline CDR1 is SGHTA and CDR2 is FQGNSA. The CDR3: CASSSDRNTEAFF. Here the CDR3 DNA reads TGTGCCAGCAGCTCAGACAGGAACACTGAAGCTTTCTTT.

A few counts support this clone. V is TRBV4-1 and J is TRBJ1-1; a possible D gene is TRBD1 (5 bases). Germline lookup yields CDR1 MGHRA and CDR2 YSYEKL. Trimming cost V 3 bases and J 2 bases, with 7 bases left between them. The length of the CDR3 is 13 residues. The CDR3 spells CASSHGGNTEAFF. CDR3 nucleotide sequence: TGCGCCAGCAGCCACGGGGGAAACACTGAAGCTTTCTTT.

V usage is TRBV7-2 and J usage is TRBJ2-5, with D possibly matching TRBD1 (8 bases). CDR1 and CDR2 (germline): SGHTA, FQGNSA. V lost 1 base and J lost 5, with 17 bases in between. The CDR3 length is 16 residues. The CDR3 loop is CASSLGIGQGGETQYF. The CDR3 DNA is TGTGCCAGCAGCTTAGGGATCGGACAGGGAGGGGAGACCCAGTACTTC.

The chain employs TRBV5-3 and TRBJ2-2, with TRBD2 matching 14 bases. TRBV5-3 is filed as an ORF, its function uncertain. This CDR3 is 20 amino acids long. V lost 2 bases and J lost 7; bases outside the gene matches: 16. CDR3 sequence reads: CARSLPSLGLAGEGYGELFF. DNA of the CDR3: TGTGCCAGAAGCTTACCTTCATTGGGACTAGCGGGAGAAGGGTACGGGGAGCTGTTTTTT.

The chain employs TRBV2 and TRBJ1-1; tentative D call: TRBD1 (5 bases). Germline-derived CDR1 and CDR2 are SNHLY and FYNNEI. The CDR3 is 14 amino acids. V was pared by 7 bases and J by 1 base, with 13 bases between. DNA of the CDR3: TGTGCCAGCAAACCGACAGCGCCGAACACTGAAGCTTTCTTT. Translation gives CASKPTAPNTEAFF.

The rearrangement joins TRBV5-1 to TRBJ2-7; D might be TRBD2 (5 bases). The V gene's germline CDR1 is SGHRS and CDR2 YFSETQ. V gave up 4 bases and J gave up 6 bases, with 8 bases separating them. The CDR3 consists of 11 residues. CDR3 residues: CASSHGIEQYF. The DNA of the CDR3 is TGCGCCAGCAGCCACGGGATCGAGCAGTACTTC.

V usage is TRBV5-4 and J usage is TRBJ2-1; 11 bases are a match to TRBD2. The CDR3 totals 15 residues. Germline V gene data show CDR1 as SGHNT and CDR2 as YYREEE (reference sequence). V shed 3 bases and J 14 bases; nucleotides not matched to a gene: 13. In nucleotides, the CDR3 is TGTGCCAGCAGCTCCCCACTAGCGGGAGTGCTTTTGGAGTTCTTC. Translating it yields CASSSPLAGVLLEFF.

The chain carries TRBV2 and TRBJ2-7; D gene unclear. V was shortened by 1 base and J by 2 bases, with 3 bases between the two germline ends. Germline V CDR1 and CDR2: SNHLY, FYNNEI. The CDR3 totals 12 residues. The DNA of the CDR3 is TGTGCCAGCAGTGAAGGGCCCTACGAGCAGTACTTC. Its protein product is CASSEGPYEQYF.

This clone was seen only a few times. This chain joins TRBV27 and TRBJ1-5; tentatively, D is TRBD1 (6 bases). The CDR3 has 15 amino acids. V lost 4 bases and J lost 1, with 11 bases in between. The germline V gene has CDR1 MNHEY and CDR2 SMNVEV (reference sequence). CDR3 sequence: CASSSSGQSNQPQHF. The CDR3, as DNA: TGTGCCAGCAGTTCCTCCGGACAGAGCAATCAGCCCCAGCATTTT.

A single count supports this clone. The chain combines TRBV29-1 with TRBJ1-3, with a possible D match to TRBD1 (6 bases). CDR1 is SQVTM, CDR2 ANQGSEA, per germline. The CDR3 loop spans 14 amino acids. The V end was cut by 6 bases, the J end by 0 bases, with 12 bases between. Here the CDR3 DNA reads TGCAGCGTGAGGGACACGAACTCTGGAAACACCATATATTTT. Protein: CSVRDTNSGNTIYF. The whole variable domain, filled in from reference TRBV29-1 and TRBJ1-3, reads SAVISQKPSRDICQRGTSLTIQCQVDSQVTMMFWYRQQPGQSLTLIATANQGSEATYESGFVIDKFPISRPNLTFSTLTVSNMSPEDSSIYLCSVRDTNSGNTIYFGEGSWLTVV.

The V gene is TRBV19, the J gene TRBJ1-1, with D hard to call. This CDR3 region has 15 residues. Trimming cost V 2 bases and J 4 bases, with 14 bases left between them. From germline, CDR1 is LNHDA and CDR2 SQIVND (reference sequence). CDR3 sequence (DNA): TGTGCCAGTAGTATAATAGAAAGGGAGGGCACTGAAGCTTTCTTT. It yields the protein CASSIIEREGTEAFF.

J is TRBJ1-2 and V is TRBV2; D perhaps matches TRBD1 (6 bases). The CDR3 has 16 amino acids. Germline CDR1 is SNHLY and CDR2 is FYNNEI. Deletions cut 5 bases from V and 8 bases from J, with 24 bases between. CDR3 DNA sequence: TGTGCCAGCAGTTACAGGGAAGAAGGGACGCGTGAGGGCTACACCTTC. Amino acid sequence: CASSYREEGTREGYTF.

The chain couples TRBV7-3 to TRBJ2-5; unclear D gene. The end of the DNA fits TRBJ2-7 better, so the J call may be wrong. In germline, CDR1 is SGHTA, CDR2 FQGTGA. The CDR3 runs 14 residues. CDR3 sequence reads: CASSLFASSYEQYF. CDR3 DNA: TGTGCCAGCAGCTTGTTTGCTAGCTCCTACGAGCAGTACTTC.

The V and J genes are TRBV18 and TRBJ2-5; D may be TRBD1 (6 bases). CDR3 length: 13 amino acids. Germline CDR1 reads KGHSH; CDR2 reads LQKENI. V lost 0 bases and J lost 5, with 7 bases in between. CDR3 sequence reads: CASSPPQGETQYF. CDR3 in DNA: TGTGCCAGCTCACCACCTCAGGGGGAGACCCAGTACTTC.

The CDR3 DNA sequence: TGCGCCAGCAGCTACGCCCCCGGGACTAGAGCCAATGAGCAGTTCTTC. Its protein is CASSYAPGTRANEQFF. The chain carries TRBV4-1 and TRBJ2-1; 8 nucleotides line up with TRBD2. The germline CDR1 and CDR2 sequences are MGHRA and YSYEKL. V gave up 5 bases and J gave up 6 bases; unmatched junction bases: 12. The CDR3 contains 16 residues.